The source of this T cell receptor (beta chain) is a study of cytomegalovirus exposure and HLA in healthy donors. On this clone: The target antigen is unknown.

Germline V gene data show CDR1 as SGHKS and CDR2 as YYEKEE (reference sequence). Trimming shortened V by 4 bases and J by 1 base, and 12 bases separated the two germline ends. The length of the CDR3 is 14 residues. PCR was performed using 60 Vbeta and 13 Jbeta primers. This table comes from immunoSEQ multiplex PCR, and its TCRdb copy is limited to in-frame clones, with some not included. The data show about 270,000 clones, 65% to 85% seen once. The study, taken as a whole, reports: Per a prior analysis, the majority of TCR beta V segments were productive roughly 87% or roughly 30% of the time. Across donors, most TCRs were seen rarely, yet some public ones were widespread.

Specimen: PBMCs. This clonotype was obtained from a female donor in good health and CMV-seronegative. The rearrangement uses TRBV5-5 and TRBJ2-7, with D maybe TRBD2 (5 bases). CDR3 in amino acids: CASSLRDLSYEQYF. The CDR3 DNA sequence: TGTGCCAGCAGCCTCCGGGATCTATCCTACGAGCAGTACTTC.